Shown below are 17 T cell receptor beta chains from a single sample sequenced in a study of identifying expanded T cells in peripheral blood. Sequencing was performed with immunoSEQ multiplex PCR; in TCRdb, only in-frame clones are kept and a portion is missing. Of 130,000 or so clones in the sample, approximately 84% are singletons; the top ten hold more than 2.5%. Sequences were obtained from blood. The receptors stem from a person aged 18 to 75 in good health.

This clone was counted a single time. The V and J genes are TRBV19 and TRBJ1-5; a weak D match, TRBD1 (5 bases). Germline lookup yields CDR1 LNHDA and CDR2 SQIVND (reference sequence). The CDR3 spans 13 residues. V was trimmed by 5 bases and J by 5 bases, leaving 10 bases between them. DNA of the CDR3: TGTGCCAGTAGTTCGACAGTTCATCAGCCCCAGCATTTT. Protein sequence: CASSSTVHQPQHF.

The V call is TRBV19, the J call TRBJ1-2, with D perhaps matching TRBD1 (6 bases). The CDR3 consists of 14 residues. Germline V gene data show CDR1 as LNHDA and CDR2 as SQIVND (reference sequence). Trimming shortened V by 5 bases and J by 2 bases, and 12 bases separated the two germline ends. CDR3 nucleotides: TGTGCCAGTAGTTCGACAGGTAGCAACTATGGCTACACCTTC. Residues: CASSSTGSNYGYTF.

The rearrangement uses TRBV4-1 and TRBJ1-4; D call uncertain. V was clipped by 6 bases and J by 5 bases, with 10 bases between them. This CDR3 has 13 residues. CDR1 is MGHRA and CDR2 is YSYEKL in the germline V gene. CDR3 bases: TGCGCCAGCAGTAGGATGACGAATGAAAAACTGTTTTTT. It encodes CASSRMTNEKLFF.

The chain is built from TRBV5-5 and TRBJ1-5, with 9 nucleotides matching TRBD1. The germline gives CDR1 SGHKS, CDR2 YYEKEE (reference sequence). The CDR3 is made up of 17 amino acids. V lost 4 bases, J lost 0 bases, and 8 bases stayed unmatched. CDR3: CASSLGQGTYSNQPQHF. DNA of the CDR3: TGTGCCAGCAGCCTCGGACAGGGGACTTATAGCAATCAGCCCCAGCATTTT.

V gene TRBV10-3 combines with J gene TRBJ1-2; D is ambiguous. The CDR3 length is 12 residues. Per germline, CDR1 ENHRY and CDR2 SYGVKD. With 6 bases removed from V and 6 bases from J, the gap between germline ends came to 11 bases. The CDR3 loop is CAISLMGDGYTF. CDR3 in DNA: TGTGCCATCAGCCTGATGGGCGATGGCTACACCTTC.

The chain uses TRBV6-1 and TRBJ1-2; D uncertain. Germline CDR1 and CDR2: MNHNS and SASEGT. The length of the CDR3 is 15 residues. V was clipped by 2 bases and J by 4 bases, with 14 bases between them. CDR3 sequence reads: CASSEIPAASYGYTF. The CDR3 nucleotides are TGTGCCAGCAGTGAAATTCCGGCAGCAAGCTATGGCTACACCTTC.

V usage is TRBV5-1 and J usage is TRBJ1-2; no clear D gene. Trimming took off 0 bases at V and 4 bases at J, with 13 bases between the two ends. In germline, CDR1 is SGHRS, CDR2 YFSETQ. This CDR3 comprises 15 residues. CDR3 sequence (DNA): TGCGCCAGCAGCTTGGAGCTAGGCAACTCCTATGGCTACACCTTC. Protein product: CASSLELGNSYGYTF.

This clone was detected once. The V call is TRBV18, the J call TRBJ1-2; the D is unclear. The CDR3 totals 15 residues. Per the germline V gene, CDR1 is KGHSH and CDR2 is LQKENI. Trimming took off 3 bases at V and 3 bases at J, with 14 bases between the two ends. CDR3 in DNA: TGTGCCAGCTCACCGGGAACAGCTCCCGACTATGGCTACACCTTC. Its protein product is CASSPGTAPDYGYTF.

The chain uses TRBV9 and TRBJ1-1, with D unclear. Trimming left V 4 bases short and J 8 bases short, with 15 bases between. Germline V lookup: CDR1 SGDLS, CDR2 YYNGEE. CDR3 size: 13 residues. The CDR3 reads CASSLNIGSEAFF. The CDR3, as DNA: TGTGCCAGCAGCCTTAATATAGGTTCCGAAGCTTTCTTT.

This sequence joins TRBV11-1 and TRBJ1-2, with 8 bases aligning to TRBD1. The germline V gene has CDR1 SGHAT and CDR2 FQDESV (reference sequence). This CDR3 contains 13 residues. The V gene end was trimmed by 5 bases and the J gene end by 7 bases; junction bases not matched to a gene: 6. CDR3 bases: TGTGCCAGCAGCGTGGACAGGGCGGGTGGCTACACCTTC. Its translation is CASSVDRAGGYTF.

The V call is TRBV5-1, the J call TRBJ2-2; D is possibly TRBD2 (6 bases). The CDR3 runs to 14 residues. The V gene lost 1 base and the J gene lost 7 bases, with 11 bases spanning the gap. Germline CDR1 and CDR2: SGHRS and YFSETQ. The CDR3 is CASSLTGVGGELFF. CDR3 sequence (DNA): TGCGCCAGCAGCTTGACGGGGGTCGGCGGGGAGCTGTTTTTT.

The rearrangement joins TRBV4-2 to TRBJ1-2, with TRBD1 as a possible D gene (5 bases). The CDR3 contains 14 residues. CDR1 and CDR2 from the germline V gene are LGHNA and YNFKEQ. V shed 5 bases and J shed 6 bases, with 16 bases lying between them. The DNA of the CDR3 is TGTGCCAGCAGCTTCCCAGGGAGAATGGATGGCTACACCTTC. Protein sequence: CASSFPGRMDGYTF.

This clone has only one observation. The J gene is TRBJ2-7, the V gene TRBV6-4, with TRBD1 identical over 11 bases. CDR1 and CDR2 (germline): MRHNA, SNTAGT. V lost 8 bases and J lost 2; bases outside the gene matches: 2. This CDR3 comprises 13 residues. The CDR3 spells CASPGQGAYEQYF. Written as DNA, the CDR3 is TGTGCCAGCCCGGGACAGGGGGCCTACGAGCAGTACTTC.

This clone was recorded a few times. CDR3 loop: CASRLRVANYGYTF. The CDR3 DNA reads as TGTGCCAGCCGTCTCAGGGTAGCTAACTATGGCTACACCTTC. The chain has TRBV19 and TRBJ1-2; tentative D call: TRBD1 (5 bases). The CDR3 runs 14 residues. V shed 9 bases and J shed 0 bases, with 14 bases lying between them. The germline V gene encodes CDR1 LNHDA and CDR2 SQIVND (reference sequence).

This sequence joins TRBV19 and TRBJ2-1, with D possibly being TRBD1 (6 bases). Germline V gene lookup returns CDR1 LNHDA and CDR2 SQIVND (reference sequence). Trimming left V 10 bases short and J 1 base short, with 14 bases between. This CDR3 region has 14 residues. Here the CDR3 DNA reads TGTGCCACCAAACTAAGGGGGTCCTACAATGAGCAGTTCTTC. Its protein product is CATKLRGSYNEQFF.

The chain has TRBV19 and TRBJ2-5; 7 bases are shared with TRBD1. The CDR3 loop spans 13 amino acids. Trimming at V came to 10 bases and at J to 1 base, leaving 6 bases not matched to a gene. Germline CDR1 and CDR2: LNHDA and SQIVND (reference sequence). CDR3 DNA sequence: TGTGCCACCGGGACAGACATCCAAGAGACCCAGTACTTC. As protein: CATGTDIQETQYF.

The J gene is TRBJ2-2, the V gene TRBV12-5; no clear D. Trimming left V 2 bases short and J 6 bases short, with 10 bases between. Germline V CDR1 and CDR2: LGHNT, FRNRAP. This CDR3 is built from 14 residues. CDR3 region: CASGLFYLPGELFF. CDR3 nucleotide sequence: TGTGCTAGTGGTTTGTTTTACCTCCCCGGGGAGCTGTTTTTT.